This TCR beta chain stems from a study of pediatric ulcerative colitis. Overall study findings and caveats: Blood-rectal clonal overlap within each person was significantly higher in ulcerative colitis patients than controls. In rectum, acute severe colitis had expanded clones and less diversity. Two patients' blood samples yielded substantially fewer templates.

The CDR3 is 15 residues long. The germline V gene encodes CDR1 SGHTA and CDR2 FQGTGA. V lost 5 bases and J lost 2, with 16 bases in between. With respect to this clone: What it binds is not known.

This was a survey-level run. Method: immunoSEQ multiplex PCR; TCRdb's copy keeps in-frame clones and lacks some. The data contain roughly 70,000 clones, 85% to 90% of them singletons. The specimen was blood. The TCR originated in a boy aged 10-17 years with severe ulcerative colitis. The chain links TRBV7-3 to TRBJ2-7; D possibly corresponds to TRBD1 (6 bases). The CDR3 here is CASSLGRGQPYEQYF. CDR3 coding DNA: TGTGCCAGCAGCCTAGGTCGAGGACAGCCCTACGAGCAGTACTTC.